Listed here are 16 T cell receptor beta chains from one sample, sequenced in a study of spatial heterogeneity in lung cancer. One entry per CDR3 protein results from TCRdb running MiXCR on the 5' RACE reads. The data contain around 10,000 distinct CDR3 sequences, more than 3% of them singletons. Sample time point: sample taken at primary tumor resection. The starting material was PBMCs, obtained at surgery. These receptors were obtained from a female donor with early-stage non-small cell lung cancer.

As for this clonotype: Its ends do not fully match the called genes, so a read error is possible. The V gene is TRBV7-2, the J gene TRBJ2-2; TRBD1 agrees at 9 bases. The germline gives CDR1 SGHTA, CDR2 FQGNSA. The CDR3 sequence is 14 residues long. CDR3 sequence (DNA): TGTGTCAGCAGGAAACAGGGGGCATCCGGGGAGCTGTTTTTT. It codes for CVSRKQGASGELFF.

This clonotype has a count of ten or more. The gene calls are TRBV14 and TRBJ2-7; D not resolved. Trimming removed 3 bases from V and 7 bases from J, with 7 bases in between. Per the germline V gene, CDR1 is SGHDN and CDR2 is FVKESK. The CDR3 consists of 11 residues. CDR3 sequence (DNA): TGTGCCAGCAGCCAGTTTTCGGAGCAGTACTTC. It translates to CASSQFSEQYF.

In this sample, this clonotype turned up many times. The chain links TRBV29-1 to TRBJ2-3, with TRBD2 identical over 9 bases. The length of the CDR3 is 12 residues. V shed 5 bases, J shed 11 bases, and the junction held 8 bases outside the gene matches. Germline values: CDR1 SQVTM, CDR2 ANQGSEA. The CDR3: CSVIGGGVGQYF. Here the CDR3 DNA reads TGCAGCGTTATTGGCGGGGGGGTTGGGCAGTATTTT.

This clonotype was picked up a small number of times. The V gene is TRBV7-2, the J gene TRBJ2-1; TRBD2 matches 9 bases. Per the germline V gene, CDR1 is SGHTA and CDR2 is FQGNSA. The CDR3 runs 17 residues. The trim removed 0 bases at V and 9 bases at J, leaving 12 bases unmatched. CDR3 sequence: CASSLAARGGLGSEQFF. CDR3 nucleotides: TGTGCCAGCAGCTTAGCCGCGCGGGGGGGCCTAGGGAGTGAGCAGTTCTTC. Full variable domain (rest looked up from reference TRBV7-2 and TRBJ2-1): GAGVSQSPSNKVTEKGKDVELRCDPISGHTALYWYRQSLGQGLEFLIYFQGNSAPDKSGLPSDRFSAERTGGSVSTLTIQRTQQEDSAVYLCASSLAARGGLGSEQFFGPGTRLTVL.

This clonotype has only a few counts. The genes are TRBV4-3 and TRBJ2-1, with 9 bases fitting TRBD2. CDR1 LGHNA and CDR2 YSLEER come from the germline V gene. This CDR3 has 17 amino acids. The V and J ends lost 0 bases and 7 bases, in that order; junction bases with no gene match: 10. CDR3: CASSQDLAGVGRNEQFF. The CDR3, as DNA: TGCGCCAGCAGCCAAGATTTAGCGGGAGTAGGTCGTAATGAGCAGTTCTTC.

This chain connects TRBV11-2 to TRBJ2-2; D remains unclear. The CDR3 contains 12 residues. Trimming cost V 2 bases and J 7 bases, with 5 bases left between them. CDR1 is SGHAT and CDR2 is FQNNGV in the germline V gene. The CDR3 DNA reads as TGTGCCAGCAGCTTACCGGGCGGGGAGCTGTTTTTT. It encodes CASSLPGGELFF. Complete variable domain (other parts from reference TRBV11-2 and TRBJ2-2): EAGVAQSPRYKIIEKRQSVAFWCNPISGHATLYWYQQILGQGPKLLIQFQNNGVVDDSQLPKDRFSAERLKGVDSTLKIQPAKLEDSAVYLCASSLPGGELFFGEGSRLTVL.

This sequence joins TRBV7-2 and TRBJ2-2; D possibly corresponds to TRBD2 (6 bases). The V gene's germline CDR1 is SGHTA and CDR2 FQGNSA. This CDR3 spans 13 amino acids. Trimming removed 4 bases at V and 6 bases at J, with 9 bases between. The CDR3 reads CASSYGTSGELFF. The CDR3 DNA sequence: TGTGCCAGCAGCTACGGGACTTCCGGGGAGCTGTTTTTT.

This clonotype was seen at least ten times. This sequence joins TRBV19 and TRBJ2-1, with D perhaps TRBD2 (5 bases). The CDR3 is 14 residues long. Trimming cost V 6 bases and J 4 bases, with 13 bases left between them. Germline values: CDR1 LNHDA, CDR2 SQIVND (reference sequence). The chain's CDR3 is CASRSSGNYNEQFF. As DNA, the CDR3 is TGTGCCAGTAGGTCTTCCGGGAATTACAATGAGCAGTTCTTC.

By share of the sample, this clonotype is medium-sized. V gene TRBV6-6 combines with J gene TRBJ2-7, with D perhaps matching TRBD1 or TRBD2 (6 bases each). This CDR3 has 13 amino acids. Germline CDR1 MNHNY, CDR2 SVGAGI (reference sequence). V shed 6 bases and J shed 4 bases, with 13 bases lying between them. Written as DNA, the CDR3 is TGTGCCAGCAGAGCTCTAGGGGGGTACGAGCAGTACTTC. Its translation: CASRALGGYEQYF.

The rearrangement links TRBV27 to TRBJ2-3; 9 bases line up with TRBD2. Germline CDR1 and CDR2: MNHEY and SMNVEV (reference sequence). This CDR3 region has 14 residues. The V segment lost 6 bases and the J segment 7 bases; nucleotides outside the gene matches: 8. The DNA for the CDR3 is TGTGCCAGCAGGGGTAGCGGGAGAACCCATACGCAGTATTTT. Amino acids: CASRGSGRTHTQYF.

This clonotype is judged medium-sized (0.01 to 0.1%). This chain joins TRBV3-1 and TRBJ1-1; no definite D call. The ends were cut back, 0 bases at V and 8 bases at J, with 10 bases in the middle. Germline CDR1 LGHDT, CDR2 YNNKEL (reference sequence). The CDR3 length is 13 residues. The CDR3 here is CASSQDSTGEAFF. DNA for the CDR3: TGTGCCAGCAGCCAAGATTCTACCGGGGAAGCTTTCTTT.

This clonotype was counted many times. The rearrangement uses TRBV20-1 and TRBJ2-1; 9 bases are shared with TRBD2. CDR1 is DFQATT, CDR2 SNEGSKA, per germline (reference sequence). The CDR3 spans 15 residues. Germline trimming cut 3 bases from V and 5 bases from J; bases unmatched to any gene: 8. The CDR3 loop reads CSASKWTSVNNEQFF. The CDR3 DNA follows: TGCAGTGCTAGTAAGTGGACTAGCGTTAACAATGAGCAGTTCTTC.

The V gene is TRBV3-1, the J gene TRBJ1-1; 7 bases are a match to TRBD1. Germline V gene data show CDR1 as LGHDT and CDR2 as YNNKEL (reference sequence). V shed 1 base, J shed 2 bases, and the junction held 1 base outside the gene matches. The CDR3 length is 14 residues. The CDR3 DNA reads as TGTGCCAGCAGCCAAGGACAGGGCAACACTGAAGCTTTCTTT. Translation: CASSQGQGNTEAFF. Full variable domain (outside the CDR3, taken from reference TRBV3-1 and TRBJ1-1): DTAVSQTPKYLVTQMGNDKSIKCEQNLGHDTMYWYKQDSKKFLKIMFSYNNKELIINETVPNRFSPKSPDKAHLNLHINSLELGDSAVYFCASSQGQGNTEAFFGQGTRLTVV.

The J gene is TRBJ1-2, the V gene TRBV6-2 or TRBV6-3, with a tentative D call TRBD1 (5 bases). There are 14 residues in the CDR3. Germline V gives CDR1 MNHEY, CDR2 SVGEGT. Trimming removed 0 bases from V and 4 bases from J, with 9 bases in between. CDR3 in amino acids: CASSYSYRIYGYTF. The CDR3 DNA reads TGTGCCAGCAGTTACTCATACAGGATCTATGGCTACACCTTC.

The chain uses TRBV9 and TRBJ2-3; D not certain. The germline V and J ends were trimmed by 0 bases and 0 bases, with 5 bases remaining between them. CDR1 SGDLS and CDR2 YYNGEE come from the germline V gene. The CDR3 totals 14 residues. In DNA form, the CDR3 reads TGTGCCAGCAGCGTAGCAACTAGCACAGATACGCAGTATTTT. Residues: CASSVATSTDTQYF. The full variable domain, with the rest looked up from reference TRBV9 and TRBJ2-3, is DSGVTQTPKHLITATGQRVTLRCSPRSGDLSVYWYQQSLDQGLQFLIQYYNGEERAKGNILERFSAQQFPDLHSELNLSSLELGDSALYFCASSVATSTDTQYFGPGTRLTVL.

The table lists this clonotype with many counts. The J gene is TRBJ2-3, the V gene TRBV30; D possibly uses TRBD1 or TRBD2 (5 bases each). V was shortened by 2 bases and J by 2 bases, with 17 bases between the two germline ends. The CDR3 has 16 residues. Germline lookup yields CDR1 GTSNPN and CDR2 SVGIG (reference sequence). The CDR3 region has the DNA TGTGCCTGGAGTTTTTTCACCGGGGCCTTCACAGATACGCAGTATTTT. Translating gives CAWSFFTGAFTDTQYF.